Each of the 4 T cell receptor beta chains below was sequenced from the same sample in a study of T cell clonotyping in hematopoietic cell transplantation. Sequenced by immunoSEQ multiplex PCR; TCRdb stores in-frame clones only, minus some. This table has tens of thousands of clones, around 96% appearing once. Sequenced sample: peripheral blood mononuclear cells. These receptors came from a man younger than 40 in good health. Some clones in this sample may be carry-over from other donors' samples.

The chain couples TRBV4-1 to TRBJ2-1, with 11 bases matching TRBD2. CDR1 is MGHRA, CDR2 YSYEKL, per germline. V gave up 1 base and J gave up 6 bases; unmatched junction bases: 8. This CDR3 comprises 17 residues. Here the CDR3 reads CASSQGTSGSMFNEQFF. DNA of the CDR3: TGCGCCAGCAGCCAAGGCACTAGCGGGAGTATGTTCAATGAGCAGTTCTTC.

The V call is TRBV4-2, the J call TRBJ1-4, with D tentatively TRBD1 (5 bases). Germline CDR1 and CDR2: LGHNA and YNFKEQ. The CDR3 covers 15 residues. V was clipped by 0 bases and J by 5 bases, with 10 bases between them. This chain's CDR3 is CASSQERDWNEKLFF. Here the CDR3 DNA reads TGTGCCAGCAGCCAAGAGAGGGACTGGAATGAAAAACTGTTTTTT.

V is TRBV4-3 and J is TRBJ2-1; D remains unclear. CDR3 size: 12 residues. Germline V CDR1 and CDR2: LGHNA, YSLEER. The ends were cut back, 0 bases at V and 8 bases at J, with 5 bases in the middle. The CDR3 nucleotides are TGCGCCAGCAGCCAAGACCGGCATGAGCAGTTCTTC. Translated, it gives CASSQDRHEQFF.

V and J are TRBV30 and TRBJ2-1; 8 bases align to TRBD1. CDR3 length equals 13 residues. The V gene's germline CDR1 is GTSNPN and CDR2 SVGIG (reference sequence). J was trimmed by 3 bases and V by 5 bases; bases with no gene match: 3. The CDR3 DNA reads TGTGCCTGGTCAGGGGGCATCTACAATGAGCAGTTCTTC. It encodes CAWSGGIYNEQFF.